The rows below give T cell receptor beta chains drawn from one sample of a study of glioma-infiltrating T cells. One entry per CDR3 protein results from TCRdb running MiXCR on the multiplex PCR reads. The table lists more than 90,000 distinct CDR3 sequences, roughly 40% of them singletons. Sequenced sample: glioma tissue, nonneoplastic brain tissue, or PBMCs (not recorded which). Receptors originate from a human donor with low-grade glioma or glioblastoma, undergoing nonglioma brain surgery, or in good health (not recorded which). Both conserved end residues are part of each CDR3. The D gene is left open where the match is weak. The size field is filled for only some rows; it gives once, few, many or a size class.

V gene	D gene	J gene	clone size	CDR3 DNA	CDR3 protein
TRBV7-9	TRBD1	TRBJ1-4	many	TGTGCCAGCAGCCCACAGGGGAGTGAAAAACTGTTTTTT	CASSPQGSEKLFF
TRBV19	TRBD2	TRBJ2-5	once	TGTGCCAGTAGTATAGTTTGGGCGGGAGCTAGCGGGAGTGGAGAGACCGAGTACTTC	CASSIVWAGASGSGETEYF
TRBV12-3/TRBV12-4	-	TRBJ2-5	many	TGTGCCAGCAGTACCAGAATAGGACAGCTCCAAGAGACCCAGTACTTC	CASSTRIGQLQETQYF
TRBV6-1	-	TRBJ2-7	-	TGTGCCAGCAGCTTGATCGGGACCTCACCCGAGCAGTACTTC	CASSLIGTSPEQYF
TRBV4-2	-	TRBJ1-1	-	TGTGCCAGCAGCCAAGAGAGGGCTGAAGCTTTCTTT	CASSQERAEAFF
TRBV6-9	-	TRBJ2-1	many	TGTGCCAGCAGTTATTACTCCGGGAATGAGCAGTTCTTC	CASSYYSGNEQFF
TRBV7-2	TRBD1	TRBJ1-1	many	TGTGCCAGCAGCTCGACAGGGAAGGACACTGAAGCTTTCTTT	CASSSTGKDTEAFF
TRBV7-9	-	TRBJ2-7	many	TGTGCCAGCAGCCACTCCAACTACGAGCAGTACTTC	CASSHSNYEQYF
TRBV27	TRBD2	TRBJ2-2	-	TGTGCCAGCATGGGAGGGTACACCGGGGAGCTGTTTTTT	CASMGGYTGELFF
TRBV6-4	TRBD1	TRBJ1-2	many	TGTGCCAGCAGTCCCGGGACAGGGATGAACTATGGCTACACCTTC	CASSPGTGMNYGYTF
TRBV7-9	TRBD1	TRBJ2-1	once	TGTGCCAGCAGCTTAGGAAGGACAGGGCGGGAAGAGACCCAGTTCTTC	CASSLGRTGREETQFF
TRBV15	-	TRBJ1-5	-	TGCGCCACCAGCAGAGTTCAGGGGAATAAGCCCCAGCATTTT	CATSRVQGNKPQHF
TRBV12-5	TRBD2	TRBJ2-1	many	TGTGCTAGTGGTTTAGACGGTCTACTAGCGGGGGAATACAATGAGCAGTTCTTC	CASGLDGLLAGEYNEQFF
TRBV7-9	TRBD2	TRBJ2-1	-	TGTGCCAGCAGCACGTCGACTAGCGGGAGCGTTTACAATGAGCAGTTCTTC	CASSTSTSGSVYNEQFF
TRBV4-1	TRBD1	TRBJ2-7	many	TGCGCCAGCAGCCAAGAGCCGACAGGGGGCTACTACGAGCAGTACTTC	CASSQEPTGGYYEQYF
TRBV4-3	-	TRBJ2-5	many	TGCGCCAGCAGCCCCTCCGGGTCCCACCAAGAGACCCAGTACTTC	CASSPSGSHQETQYF
TRBV7-8	TRBD2	TRBJ2-2	many	TGTGCCAGCAGCTGGCAAACGTCTAGCGGGGGGAACACCGGGGAGCTGTTTTTT	CASSWQTSSGGNTGELFF
TRBV20-1	TRBD2	TRBJ2-1	many	TGCAGTGCTAGAGCCCTGAGGGCTAGCGGCCGCAGGGCCAATGAGCAGTTCTTC	CSARALRASGRRANEQFF
TRBV2	TRBD1	TRBJ2-7	many	TGTGCCAGCAGACAAAATCCCGGGACAGGAGGTAGAGAGCAGTACTTC	CASRQNPGTGGREQYF
TRBV6-1	TRBD2	TRBJ2-3	-	TGTGCCAGCAGCCCGGGACTAGGGGGCACAGATACGCAGTATTTT	CASSPGLGGTDTQYF
TRBV6-1	-	TRBJ2-5	-	TGTGCCAGCTCTGGGACGGCCCAAGAGGCCCAGTACTTC	CASSGTAQEAQYF
TRBV20-1	TRBD1	TRBJ2-7	few	TGCAGACCCACAGGGGGTTACGAGCAGTACTTC	CRPTGGYEQYF
TRBV4-1	-	TRBJ1-5	many	TGCGCCAGCAGCCTTGAATATAGCAATCAGCCCCAGCATTTT	CASSLEYSNQPQHF
TRBV18	-	TRBJ1-5	many	TGTGCCAGCTCACCAGCTAAGGTCGCAAGCAATCAGCCCCAGCATTTT	CASSPAKVASNQPQHF
TRBV10-3	TRBD1	TRBJ1-5	-	TGTGCCATCAGTGGCCGAGACAGGGATAAGCCCCAGCATTTT	CAISGRDRDKPQHF
TRBV7-2	-	TRBJ2-3	once	TGTGCCAGCAGCTTAGAAGGGTACAGAGGTACGCAGTATTTT	CASSLEGYRGTQYF
TRBV10-3	-	TRBJ2-7	many	TGTGCCATCAGCCCCGGACTATTAACAAACTACGAGCAGTACTTC	CAISPGLLTNYEQYF
TRBV20-1	-	TRBJ2-3	-	TGCAGTTCTCGCCATCAAGGTACGCAGTATTTT	CSSRHQGTQYF
TRBV19	TRBD2	TRBJ2-3	many	TGTGCCACCCAAGCGGGGGGCACAGATACGCAGTATTTT	CATQAGGTDTQYF
TRBV2	TRBD1	TRBJ2-2	many	TGTGCCAGCAGAAAGGGGACAGAGCGGAACACCGGGGAGCTGTTTTTT	CASRKGTERNTGELFF
TRBV6-2/TRBV6-3	TRBD2	TRBJ2-3	-	TGTGCCAGCAGCCCAAAACTAGCGGGAGCACCCACAGATACGCAGTATTTT	CASSPKLAGAPTDTQYF
TRBV10-3	TRBD1	TRBJ2-7	many	TGTGCCATCAGTGAGCTCGGGGACAGGGGGAAGGGACTACCCCCCTACGAGCAGTACTTC	CAISELGDRGKGLPPYEQYF
TRBV29-1	-	TRBJ2-1	many	TGCAGCGTCTCAACAGGGATCTATGAGCAGTTCTTC	CSVSTGIYEQFF
TRBV29-1	-	TRBJ2-7	many	TGCAGCGCCCAACCACAGGGCTCCTACGAGCAGTACTTC	CSAQPQGSYEQYF
TRBV27	-	TRBJ1-5	-	TGTGCCAGCAGTTTATCCCGTCTCGCAGCGTTAGCAATCAGCCAGCATTTT	CASSLSRLAALAISQHF
TRBV19	-	TRBJ2-1	-	TGTGCCAGTAGTATTGATCCCGCCTACAGTGAGCAGTTCTTC	CASSIDPAYSEQFF
TRBV20-1	-	TRBJ2-7	many	TGCAGTGCGCCCACCGGAAACGTTGGCGCCTACGAGCAGTACTTC	CSAPTGNVGAYEQYF
TRBV7-9	-	TRBJ2-2	many	TGTGCCAGCAGCTTAGGCCGGACAGACACCGGGGAGCTGTTTTTT	CASSLGRTDTGELFF
TRBV4-1	TRBD2	TRBJ2-1	few	TGCGCCAGCGCCGATAGCGGGAGCGTTTACAATGAGCAGTTCTTC	CASADSGSVYNEQFF
TRBV20-1	TRBD2	TRBJ2-1	many	TGCAGTGCAAACACTGGACTAGCGGGCCCCAATGAGCAGTTCTTC	CSANTGLAGPNEQFF
TRBV11-2	-	TRBJ1-1	many	TGTGCCAGCAGCTTACGTGTACTCAACACTGAAGCTTTCTTT	CASSLRVLNTEAFF
TRBV6-1	-	TRBJ2-5	-	TGTGCCAGCAGTTCGGCTAGATCTTTCACAGAGACCCAGTACTTC	CASSSARSFTETQYF
TRBV27	TRBD2	TRBJ2-7	many	TGTGCCAGCCGGATGGGCGGGAGGAACGAGCAGTACTTC	CASRMGGRNEQYF
TRBV7-6	-	TRBJ1-2	many	TGTGCCAGCAGCCCAGAGACACCTGGACAGAGTCCTCAAAGGGGCTGCACCTTC	CASSPETPGQSPQRGCTF
TRBV12-3/TRBV12-4	-	TRBJ2-3	many	TGTGCCAGCAGTTCGGTACAGGGTCCGCAGTATTTT	CASSSVQGPQYF
TRBV4-1	-	TRBJ2-7	many	TGCGCCAGCAGCCAAGCCATCAGCTACGAGCAGTACTTC	CASSQAISYEQYF
TRBV3-1	TRBD2	TRBJ2-3	many	TGTGCCAGCAGCAAAGACGGGCTAGCGGGAGCCCGGGATACGCAGTATTTT	CASSKDGLAGARDTQYF
TRBV6-2/TRBV6-3	TRBD1	TRBJ2-7	-	TGTGCCAGCAGACCACAGGGGACAGGGACCTACGAGCAGTACTTC	CASRPQGTGTYEQYF
TRBV28	-	TRBJ2-1	many	TGTGCCAGCAGTTTATTGGGGGGCCCCGTCTATGAGCAGTTCTTC	CASSLLGGPVYEQFF
TRBV2	TRBD2	TRBJ2-1	many	TGTGCCAGCGGGGAGAGCGGGAGGGCCTTCGGTAATGAGCAGTTCTTC	CASGESGRAFGNEQFF
TRBV20-1	-	TRBJ1-5	many	TGCAGTGCCGATCCCCCAGCAGATTTACATCAGCCCCAGCATTTT	CSADPPADLHQPQHF
TRBV6-1	TRBD2	TRBJ2-3	many	TGTGCCAGCAGTTCTTACGGGACTAGCGGGGGGGCTCCAGATACGCAGTATTTT	CASSSYGTSGGAPDTQYF
TRBV7-3	TRBD1	TRBJ1-1	-	TGTGCCAGCAGCCCACACAGGGGAGGGATCACTGAAGCTTTATTC	CASSPHRGGITEALF
TRBV29-1	-	TRBJ2-3	-	TGCAGCGTTGGCGGTACTACGCAGTATTTT	CSVGGTTQYF